Listed below are T cell receptor beta chains from one sample, sequenced in a study of CD8 T cell repertoires and HIV-1 epitope variants. Clones were read by immunoSEQ multiplex PCR, and TCRdb kept only the in-frame ones, dropping some. The table includes several thousand clones, approximately 60% detected once. These receptors have no known antigen. The sample consisted of cultured CD8+ T cells derived from PBMCs. The origin of the receptors is a male donor with HIV. Each CDR3 is given with its conserved first and last residue. D genes are given only for firm matches. Clone size, where shown, is once, few, many, or a class for clones that have expanded.

V,D,J,size,CDR3,DNA
TRBV6-5,TRBD1,TRBJ2-3,few,CASSGTGGTDTQYF,TGTGCCAGCAGTGGGACAGGCGGGACAGATACGCAGTATTTT
TRBV11-2,TRBD2,TRBJ2-3,-,CASSLGLAGGWEDTQYF,TGTGCCAGCAGCTTGGGACTAGCGGGAGGATGGGAAGATACGCAGTATTTT
TRBV2,-,TRBJ1-3,once,CASRSGGGNTIYF,TGTGCCAGCAGGTCAGGAGGTGGAAACACCATATATTTT
TRBV7-6,-,TRBJ1-4,-,CASSFIGGEKLFF,TGTGCCAGCAGCTTTATAGGGGGAGAAAAACTGTTTTTT
TRBV6-5,TRBD2,TRBJ2-1,-,CASSYGSGGNEQFF,TGTGCCAGCAGTTACGGGAGCGGGGGCAATGAGCAGTTCTTC
TRBV6-6,-,TRBJ2-1,once,CASSVGDAYNEQFF,TGTGCCAGCAGTGTGGGGGACGCCTACAATGAGCAGTTCTTC
TRBV5-6,TRBD2,TRBJ2-3,-,CASSLVRGGAGYF,TGTGCCAGCAGCTTGGTACGCGGGGGGGCCGGTTATTTT
TRBV5-4,-,TRBJ1-1,-,CASSQDVGQGNTEAFF,TGCGCCAGCAGCCAAGATGTTGGGCAGGGGAACACTGAAGCTTTCTTT
TRBV19,TRBD1,TRBJ2-7,-,CASSIAQGLVYEQYF,TGTGCCAGTAGTATAGCACAGGGGTTGGTTTACGAGCAGTACTTC
TRBV28,-,TRBJ1-2,-,CASSRSAGRDGYTF,TGTGCCAGCAGCAGGAGTGCAGGGAGAGATGGCTACACCTTC
TRBV19,-,TRBJ2-5,-,CASSIVAWETQYF,TGTGCCAGTAGTATAGTAGCATGGGAGACCCAGTACTTC
TRBV28,TRBD2,TRBJ2-3,-,CASSSTRLAGEGGYTDTQYF,TGTGCCAGCAGTTCCACCAGACTAGCGGGAGAGGGGGGGTACACAGATACGCAGTATTTT
TRBV27,-,TRBJ2-5,-,CASSLEGYEETQYF,TGTGCCAGCAGTTTGGAGGGTTATGAAGAGACCCAGTACTTC
TRBV28,TRBD2,TRBJ2-5,-,CASSLGWREQETQYF,TGTGCCAGCAGTTTGGGGTGGCGGGAGCAAGAGACCCAGTACTTC
TRBV21-1,-,TRBJ2-3,few,CASSSSGSGTDTQYF,TGTGCCAGCAGTTCTAGCGGATCGGGCACAGATACGCAGTATTTT
TRBV20-1,-,TRBJ2-4,-,CSARHNHIQYF,TGCAGTGCTAGGCACAACCACATTCAGTACTTC
TRBV29-1,TRBD1,TRBJ1-1,-,CSVEMGIDRGLLAFF,TGCAGCGTTGAGATGGGCATTGACAGGGGGCTACTTGCTTTCTTT
TRBV27,TRBD2,TRBJ2-5,-,CASSSLGEGEGQETQYF,TGTGCCAGCAGTTCTCTGGGGGAGGGAGAGGGGCAAGAGACCCAGTACTTC
TRBV19,-,TRBJ1-1,-,CASSERTAMNTEAFF,TGTGCCAGTAGTGAGCGGACAGCCATGAACACTGAAGCTTTCTTT
TRBV5-4,-,TRBJ2-5,-,CASSLRETGRGETQYF,TGTGCCAGCAGCTTGAGGGAGACAGGGCGGGGAGAGACCCAGTACTTC
TRBV7-7,-,TRBJ2-5,-,CASSEDSQETQYF,TGTGCCAGCAGCGAGGACAGCCAAGAGACCCAGTACTTC
TRBV13,-,TRBJ2-7,-,CASSIDGYSYEQYF,TGTGCCAGCAGCATCGACGGCTACTCCTACGAGCAGTACTTC
TRBV28,-,TRBJ1-5,-,CASSFDGRYNQPQHF,TGTGCCAGCAGTTTTGATGGACGGTACAATCAGCCCCAGCATTTT
TRBV7-3,TRBD1,TRBJ1-1,-,CASSWTGDTEAFF,TGTGCCAGCAGCTGGACAGGGGACACTGAAGCTTTCTTT
TRBV7-9,-,TRBJ2-7,few,CASSPPTSYEQYF,TGTGCCAGCAGTCCCCCGACATCCTACGAGCAGTACTTC
TRBV28,-,TRBJ1-4,-,CASSYNRGLIEKLFF,TGTGCCAGCAGTTATAATCGGGGGCTCATTGAAAAACTGTTTTTT
TRBV5-1,TRBD1,TRBJ2-7,few,CASSGDRAYEQYF,TGCGCCAGCAGCGGGGACAGGGCCTACGAGCAGTACTTC
TRBV10-3,TRBD1,TRBJ2-5,-,CAARRGQGAPVEETQYF,TGTGCCGCTCGCAGGGGACAGGGGGCGCCGGTTGAAGAGACCCAGTACTTC
TRBV5-1,-,TRBJ2-2,-,CASSAGTGLTGELFF,TGCGCCAGCAGCGCCGGAACAGGACTTACCGGGGAGCTGTTTTTT
TRBV7-3,-,TRBJ2-5,few,CASSSSGPGLRETQYF,TGTGCCAGCAGCTCCTCAGGCCCGGGGTTGCGAGAGACCCAGTACTTC
TRBV2,-,TRBJ2-7,-,CASSDELEIYEQYF,TGTGCCAGCAGTGACGAGCTCGAGATCTACGAGCAGTACTTC
TRBV29-1,-,TRBJ2-2,-,CSVGRPNTGELFF,TGCAGCGTTGGACGTCCGAACACCGGGGAGCTGTTTTTT
TRBV29-1,TRBD2,TRBJ2-7,-,CSARGQGGYEQYF,TGCAGCGCTCGGGGTCAGGGAGGGTACGAGCAGTACTTC
TRBV5-5,-,TRBJ1-1,-,CASSLGRGEAFF,TGTGCCAGCAGCTTGGGTAGGGGAGAAGCTTTCTTT
TRBV9,TRBD2,TRBJ2-1,-,CASSVGLAGSYNEQFF,TGTGCCAGCAGCGTAGGGCTAGCGGGTTCCTACAATGAGCAGTTCTTC
TRBV28,-,TRBJ2-1,-,CASGNNEQFF,TGTGCCTCCGGAAACAATGAGCAGTTCTTC
TRBV19,-,TRBJ2-2,few,CASRRTTGELFF,TGTGCCAGTAGGCGAACTACCGGGGAGCTGTTTTTT
TRBV4-1,-,TRBJ1-5,-,CASSQEGETNQPQHF,TGTGCCAGCAGCCAAGAAGGGGAAACCAATCAGCCCCAGCATTTT
TRBV7-9,TRBD1,TRBJ1-1,-,CASSPTGGTEAFF,TGTGCCAGCAGCCCCACAGGGGGGACTGAAGCTTTCTTT
TRBV7-8,-,TRBJ1-5,-,CASSEWAPDNQPQHF,TGTGCCAGCAGCGAGTGGGCCCCAGACAATCAGCCCCAGCATTTT
TRBV5-4,TRBD1,TRBJ1-4,-,CASSSTGGAGEKLFF,TGTGCCAGCAGCTCGACAGGGGGCGCAGGTGAAAAACTGTTTTTT
TRBV15,-,TRBJ2-6,once,CATSTGDGANVLTF,TGTGCCACCAGCACAGGGGACGGGGCCAACGTCCTGACTTTC
TRBV2,TRBD1,TRBJ2-7,-,CARTGTGPYEQYF,TGTGCCAGAACTGGGACAGGGCCCTACGAGCAGTACTTC
TRBV30,-,TRBJ1-1,few,CAWAPANTEAFF,TGTGCCTGGGCCCCGGCGAACACTGAAGCTTTCTTT
TRBV11-1,TRBD2,TRBJ2-1,-,CASSLAYSREVGSYNEQFF,TGTGCCAGCAGCTTAGCGTATAGCCGGGAGGTTGGGTCCTACAATGAGCAGTTCTTC
TRBV6-6,TRBD1,TRBJ2-1,-,CASSLSGTVGGEQFF,TGTGCCAGCAGTTTATCCGGGACAGTAGGGGGTGAGCAGTTCTTC
TRBV6-4,-,TRBJ2-2,-,CASSEGRKTGELFF,TGTGCCAGCAGTGAGGGAAGAAAGACCGGGGAGCTGTTTTTT
TRBV5-6,-,TRBJ2-5,-,CASSPEATREETQYF,TGTGCCAGCAGCCCCGAAGCTACTAGGGAAGAGACCCAGTACTTC
TRBV9,-,TRBJ1-2,medium-sized,CASSFVGSGAYGYTF,TGTGCCAGCAGCTTCGTAGGGTCTGGAGCTTATGGCTACACCTTC
TRBV6-4,TRBD2,TRBJ2-3,-,CASSDSTSGGADTQYF,TGTGCCAGCAGTGACTCAACTAGCGGGGGGGCAGATACGCAGTATTTT